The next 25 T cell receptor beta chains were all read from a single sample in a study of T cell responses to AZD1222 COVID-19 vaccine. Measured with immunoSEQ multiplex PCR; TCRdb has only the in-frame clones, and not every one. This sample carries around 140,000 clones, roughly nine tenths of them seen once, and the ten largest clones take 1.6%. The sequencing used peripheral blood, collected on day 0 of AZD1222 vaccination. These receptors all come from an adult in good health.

The CDR3 DNA follows: TGTGCCAGCAGTCCCTCTTTTCGGGGGATCGCGAACACCGGGGAGCTGTTTTTT. It encodes CASSPSFRGIANTGELFF. The chain links TRBV28 to TRBJ2-2, with D perhaps TRBD2 (6 bases). This CDR3 is built from 18 residues. Germline V gives CDR1 MDHEN, CDR2 SYDVKM. Trimming pared 5 bases from V and 0 bases from J, leaving 19 bases between.

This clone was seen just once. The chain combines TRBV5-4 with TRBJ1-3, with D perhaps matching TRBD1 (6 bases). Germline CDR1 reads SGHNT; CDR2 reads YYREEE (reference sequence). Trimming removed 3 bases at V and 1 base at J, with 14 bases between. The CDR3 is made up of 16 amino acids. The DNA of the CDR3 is TGTGCCAGCAGCTGGGGGGCCGGGGGGTCTGGAAACACCATATATTTT. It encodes CASSWGAGGSGNTIYF.

The CDR3 spells CASSPGTASGNTIYF. The CDR3 DNA sequence: TGTGCCAGCAGCCCCGGGACAGCCTCTGGAAACACCATATATTTT. The chain has TRBV5-8 and TRBJ1-3; 7 nucleotides agree with TRBD1. This CDR3 is 15 amino acids long. The ends lost 4 bases at V and 0 bases at J; junction bases unmatched: 4. Germline assignment: CDR1 SGHTS and CDR2 YDEGEE.

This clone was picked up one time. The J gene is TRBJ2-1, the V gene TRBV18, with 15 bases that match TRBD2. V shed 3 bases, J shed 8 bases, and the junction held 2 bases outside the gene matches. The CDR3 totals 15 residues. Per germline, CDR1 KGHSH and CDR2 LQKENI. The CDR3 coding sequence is TGTGCCAGCTCACCTGGGACTAGCGGGAGGCATGAGCAGTTCTTC. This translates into CASSPGTSGRHEQFF. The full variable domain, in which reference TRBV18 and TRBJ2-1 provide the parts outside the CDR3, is NAGVMQNPRHLVRRRGQEARLRCSPMKGHSHVYWYRQLPEEGLKFMVYLQKENIIDESGMPKERFSAEFPKEGPSILRIQQVVRGDSAAYFCASSPGTSGRHEQFFGPGTRLTVL.

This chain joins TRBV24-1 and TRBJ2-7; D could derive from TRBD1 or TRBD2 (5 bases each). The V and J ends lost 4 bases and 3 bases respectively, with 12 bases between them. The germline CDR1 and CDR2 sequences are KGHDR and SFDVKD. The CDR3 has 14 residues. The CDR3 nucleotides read TGTGCCACCAGTGAGGGACCCAGGGACTACGAGCAGTACTTC. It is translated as CATSEGPRDYEQYF.

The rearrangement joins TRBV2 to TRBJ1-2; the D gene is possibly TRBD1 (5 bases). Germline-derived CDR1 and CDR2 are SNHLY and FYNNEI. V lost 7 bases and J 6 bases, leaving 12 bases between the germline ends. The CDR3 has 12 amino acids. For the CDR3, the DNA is TGTGCCAGCATCGGCAGGGTCAATGGCTACACCTTC. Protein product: CASIGRVNGYTF. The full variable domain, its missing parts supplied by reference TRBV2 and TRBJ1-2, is EPEVTQTPSHQVTQMGQEVILRCVPISNHLYFYWYRQILGQKVEFLVSFYNNEISEKSEIFDDQFSVERPDGSNFTLKIRSTKLEDSAMYFCASIGRVNGYTFGSGTRLTVV.

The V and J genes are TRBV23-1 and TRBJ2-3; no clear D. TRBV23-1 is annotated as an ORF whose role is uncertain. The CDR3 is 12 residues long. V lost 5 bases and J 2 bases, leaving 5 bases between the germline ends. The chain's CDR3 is CASSTYTDTQYF. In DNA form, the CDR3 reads TGCGCCAGCAGTACATACACAGATACGCAGTATTTT.

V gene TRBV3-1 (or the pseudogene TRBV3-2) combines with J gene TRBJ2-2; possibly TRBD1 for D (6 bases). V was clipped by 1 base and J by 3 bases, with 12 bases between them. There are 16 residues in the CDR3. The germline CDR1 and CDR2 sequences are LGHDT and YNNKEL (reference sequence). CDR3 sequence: CASSQVSRGYTGELFF. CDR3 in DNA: TGTGCCAGCAGCCAAGTTTCCAGGGGTTACACCGGGGAGCTGTTTTTT.

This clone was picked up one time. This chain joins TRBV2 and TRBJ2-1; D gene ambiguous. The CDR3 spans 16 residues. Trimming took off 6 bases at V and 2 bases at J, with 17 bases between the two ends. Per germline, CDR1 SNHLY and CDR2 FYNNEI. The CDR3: CASSPTTYAPYNEQFF. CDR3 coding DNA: TGTGCCAGCAGCCCAACTACCTACGCACCCTACAATGAGCAGTTCTTC. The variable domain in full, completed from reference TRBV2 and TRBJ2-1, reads EPEVTQTPSHQVTQMGQEVILRCVPISNHLYFYWYRQILGQKVEFLVSFYNNEISEKSEIFDDQFSVERPDGSNFTLKIRSTKLEDSAMYFCASSPTTYAPYNEQFFGPGTRLTVL.

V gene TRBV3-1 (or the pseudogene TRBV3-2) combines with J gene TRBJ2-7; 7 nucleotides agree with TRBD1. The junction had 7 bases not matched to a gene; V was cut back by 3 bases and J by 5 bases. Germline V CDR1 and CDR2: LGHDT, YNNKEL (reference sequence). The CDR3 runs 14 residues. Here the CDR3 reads CASSQGPTGDEQYF. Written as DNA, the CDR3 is TGTGCCAGCAGCCAGGGGCCCACAGGGGACGAGCAGTACTTC.

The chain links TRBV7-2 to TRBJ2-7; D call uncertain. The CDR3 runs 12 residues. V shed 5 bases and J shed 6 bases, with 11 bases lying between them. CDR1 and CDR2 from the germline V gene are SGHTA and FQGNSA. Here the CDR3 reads CASSPNWGEQYF. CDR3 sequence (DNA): TGTGCCAGCAGCCCGAACTGGGGCGAGCAGTACTTC. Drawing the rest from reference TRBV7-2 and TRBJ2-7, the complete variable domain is GAGVSQSPSNKVTEKGKDVELRCDPISGHTALYWYRQSLGQGLEFLIYFQGNSAPDKSGLPSDRFSAERTGGSVSTLTIQRTQQEDSAVYLCASSPNWGEQYFGPGTRLTVT.

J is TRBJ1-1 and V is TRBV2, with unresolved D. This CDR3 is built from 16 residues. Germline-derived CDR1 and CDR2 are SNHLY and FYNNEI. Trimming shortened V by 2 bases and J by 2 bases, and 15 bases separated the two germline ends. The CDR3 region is CASSEPSRFQNTEAFF. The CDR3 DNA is TGTGCCAGCAGTGAACCCTCCAGATTTCAAAACACTGAAGCTTTCTTT.

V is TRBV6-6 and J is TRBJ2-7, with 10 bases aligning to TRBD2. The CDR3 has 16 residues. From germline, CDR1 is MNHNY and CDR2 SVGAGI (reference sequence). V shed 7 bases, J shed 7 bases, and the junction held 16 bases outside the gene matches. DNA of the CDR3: TGTGCCAGCAAAAGCCCGACCGGACTAGCGGTTTCGGAGCAGTACTTC. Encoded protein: CASKSPTGLAVSEQYF.

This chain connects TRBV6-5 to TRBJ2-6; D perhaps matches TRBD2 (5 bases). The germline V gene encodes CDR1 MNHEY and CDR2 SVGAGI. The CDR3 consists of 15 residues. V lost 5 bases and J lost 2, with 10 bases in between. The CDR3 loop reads CASSLTSTGANVLTF. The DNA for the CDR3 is TGTGCCAGCAGTCTAACTAGTACTGGGGCCAACGTCCTGACTTTC.

The CDR3 region has the DNA TGTGCCAGCAGCTCCCGAAGATGGGACAGGGGGCGTCCAGATACGCAGTATTTT. Amino acid sequence: CASSSRRWDRGRPDTQYF. The chain is built from TRBV7-8 and TRBJ2-3; 12 positions match TRBD1. From germline, CDR1 is SGHVS and CDR2 FQNEAQ. V lost 4 bases to trimming and J lost 4 bases; unmatched junction nucleotides: 12. The CDR3 runs 18 residues.

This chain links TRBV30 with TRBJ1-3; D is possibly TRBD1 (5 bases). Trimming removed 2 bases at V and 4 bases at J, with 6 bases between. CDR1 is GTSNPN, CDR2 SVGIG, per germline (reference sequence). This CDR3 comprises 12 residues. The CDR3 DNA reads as TGTGCCTGGAGTTGGGGCGGAAACACCATATATTTT. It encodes CAWSWGGNTIYF.

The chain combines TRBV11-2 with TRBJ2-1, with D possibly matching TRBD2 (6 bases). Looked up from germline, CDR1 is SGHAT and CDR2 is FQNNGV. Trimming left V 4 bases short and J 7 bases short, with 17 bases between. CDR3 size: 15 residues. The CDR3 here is CASSSSPGLSNEQFF. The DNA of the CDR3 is TGTGCCAGCAGCTCTAGCCCGGGACTCAGTAATGAGCAGTTCTTC.

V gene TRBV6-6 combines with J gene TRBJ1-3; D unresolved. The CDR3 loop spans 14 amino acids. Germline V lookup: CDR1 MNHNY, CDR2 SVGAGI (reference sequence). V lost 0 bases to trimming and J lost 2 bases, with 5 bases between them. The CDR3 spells CASSYSEAGNTIYF. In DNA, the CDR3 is TGTGCCAGCAGTTACTCAGAGGCTGGAAACACCATATATTTT.

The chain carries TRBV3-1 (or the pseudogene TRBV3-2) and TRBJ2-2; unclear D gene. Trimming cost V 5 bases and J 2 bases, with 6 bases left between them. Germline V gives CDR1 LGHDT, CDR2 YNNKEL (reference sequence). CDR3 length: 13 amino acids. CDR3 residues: CASSYINTGELFF. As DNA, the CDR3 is TGTGCCAGCAGCTATATAAACACCGGGGAGCTGTTTTTT.

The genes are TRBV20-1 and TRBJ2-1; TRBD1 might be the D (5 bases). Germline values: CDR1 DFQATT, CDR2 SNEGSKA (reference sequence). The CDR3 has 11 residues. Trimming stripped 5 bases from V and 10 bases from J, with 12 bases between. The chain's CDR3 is CSASRVYEQFF. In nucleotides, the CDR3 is TGCAGTGCTTCCAGGGTCTACGAGCAGTTCTTC.

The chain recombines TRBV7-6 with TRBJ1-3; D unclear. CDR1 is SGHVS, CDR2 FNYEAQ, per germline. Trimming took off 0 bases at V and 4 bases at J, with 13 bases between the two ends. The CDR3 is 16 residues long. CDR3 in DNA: TGTGCCAGCAGCTTAGCCCCATTGGACTCCGGAAACACCATATATTTT. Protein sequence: CASSLAPLDSGNTIYF.

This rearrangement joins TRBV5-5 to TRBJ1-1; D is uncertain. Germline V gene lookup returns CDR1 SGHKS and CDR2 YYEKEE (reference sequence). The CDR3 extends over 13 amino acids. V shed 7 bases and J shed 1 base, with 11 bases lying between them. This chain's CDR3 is CASSLLRNTEAFF. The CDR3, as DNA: TGTGCCAGCTCCCTGCTGCGGAACACTGAAGCTTTCTTT. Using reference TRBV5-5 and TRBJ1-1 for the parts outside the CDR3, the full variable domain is DAGVTQSPTHLIKTRGQQVTLRCSPISGHKSVSWYQQVLGQGPQFIFQYYEKEERGRGNFPDRFSARQFPNYSSELNVNALLLGDSALYLCASSLLRNTEAFFGQGTRLTVV.

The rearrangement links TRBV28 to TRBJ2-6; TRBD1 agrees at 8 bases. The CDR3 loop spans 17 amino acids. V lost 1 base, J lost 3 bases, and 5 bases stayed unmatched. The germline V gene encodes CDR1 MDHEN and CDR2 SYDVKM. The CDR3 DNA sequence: TGTGCCAGCAGTTTATCCCAGGGGGCGCTTGGGGCCAACGTCCTGACTTTC. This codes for CASSLSQGALGANVLTF.

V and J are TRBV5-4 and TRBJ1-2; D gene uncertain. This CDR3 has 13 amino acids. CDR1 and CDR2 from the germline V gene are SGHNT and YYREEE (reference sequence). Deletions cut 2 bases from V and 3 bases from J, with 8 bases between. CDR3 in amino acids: CASSLAQDYGYTF. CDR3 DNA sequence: TGTGCCAGCAGCTTAGCCCAGGACTATGGCTACACCTTC.

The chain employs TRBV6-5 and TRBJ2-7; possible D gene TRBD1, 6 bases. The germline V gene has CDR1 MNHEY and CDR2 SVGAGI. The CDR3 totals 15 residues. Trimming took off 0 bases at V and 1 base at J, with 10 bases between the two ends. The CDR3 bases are TGTGCCAGCAGTTACTCGGGGGCAGCTTCCTACGAGCAGTACTTC. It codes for CASSYSGAASYEQYF.